This T cell receptor (beta chain) came from a study of molecular identifiers for immune sequencing clone quantification. Overall study context: The replicates split RNA from about 20,000 or 100,000 naive CD8 cells five ways and sequenced four.

At least ten counts were recorded for this clonotype. TCRdb re-called the PCR reads through MiXCR, storing one row per CDR3 protein. The sample holds approximately 100,000 distinct CDR3 sequences, roughly a third seen once. Sorting isolated naive CD8 T cells as CD8+CD4-CCR7+CD45RA+ events. The ends lost 7 bases at V and 4 bases at J; junction bases unmatched: 8. The CDR3 is made up of 15 amino acids. The source material was naive CD8+ T cells from blood, with Jurkat cell RNA spiked in. The subset is: FACS-sorted CD8+CD4-CCR7+CD45RA+ naive T cells. The sequence came from a human donor in good health. Some libraries in this study had Jurkat cell RNA spiked in. J is TRBJ2-3 and V is TRBV12-3 or TRBV12-4; 10 bases line up with TRBD1. The CDR3 spells CASNSGTGAPDTQYF. CDR3 coding DNA: TGTGCCAGCAATTCCGGGACAGGGGCTCCAGATACGCAGTATTTT.